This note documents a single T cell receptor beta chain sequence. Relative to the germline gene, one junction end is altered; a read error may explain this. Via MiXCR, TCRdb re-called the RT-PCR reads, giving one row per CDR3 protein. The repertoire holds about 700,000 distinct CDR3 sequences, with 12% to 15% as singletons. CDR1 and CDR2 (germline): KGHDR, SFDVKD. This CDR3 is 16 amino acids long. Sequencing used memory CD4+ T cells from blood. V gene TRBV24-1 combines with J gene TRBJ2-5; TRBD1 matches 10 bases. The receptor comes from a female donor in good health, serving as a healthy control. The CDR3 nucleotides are TGTGCCACTAGTGACCTGACAGGGGGCCCGTCAGAGACCCAGTACTTC. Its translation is CATSDLTGGPSETQYF.